This T cell receptor beta chain was recorded in a study of vaccination and CD4 T cells after COVID-19. Across the study: Convalescent patients gave post-COVID blood a median about 100 days post-diagnosis, range 35 to 161. Post-vaccination specimens were collected at a median of roughly 78 days following dose two (range 14 to 241).

Sequencing of DNA taken from cultured CD4+ T cells relied on the Oncomine TCR Beta short-read assay. TCRdb reprocessed the PCR reads via MiXCR and lists one record per CDR3 protein. Counted here are some 19,000 distinct CDR3 sequences, approximately 59% occurring once; the ten biggest clones make up approximately 22%. The CDR3 is 14 amino acids. Trimming shortened V by 4 bases and J by 4 bases, and 13 bases separated the two germline ends. The germline gives CDR1 MNHEY, CDR2 SVGEGT. Treatment described: roughly nine-day PBMC culture with coronavirus spike peptide pools or control peptides (ViraFEST assay). Of note for this clonotype: The antigen is undetermined.

This clonotype was sampled from a human donor who received a COVID-19 vaccine. The chain carries TRBV6-2 or TRBV6-3 and TRBJ1-1; no clear D gene. The source material was CD4+ T cells from blood, cultured in vitro, sampled before SARS-CoV-2 vaccination. The CDR3 DNA sequence: TGTGCCAGCAGTTTTCCAGCGTCCGCCACTGAAGCTTTCTTT. Translation: CASSFPASATEAFF.